A single sample gave rise to the 16 T cell receptor beta chains below, sequenced in a study of blood T cell repertoires in COVID-19. Profiled with immunoSEQ multiplex PCR; TCRdb holds only in-frame clones, not every one. The repertoire consists of over 70,000 clones, with about four fifths occurring once and the leading ten covering more than 9%. The sequenced material came from peripheral blood. The receptors were gathered from a man in his 60s with acute or convalescent COVID-19.

The chain is built from TRBV6-5 and TRBJ2-7, with D possibly being TRBD2 (5 bases). There are 14 residues in the CDR3. The V end lost 0 bases, the J end lost 4 bases, and 10 bases lay between the germline ends. Per the germline V gene, CDR1 is MNHEY and CDR2 is SVGAGI. The DNA for the CDR3 is TGTGCCAGCAGTTACTCAGCTAGCTGGTACGAGCAGTACTTC. It is translated as CASSYSASWYEQYF.

The genes are TRBV7-9 and TRBJ2-1; D possibly corresponds to TRBD1 (6 bases). CDR3 length: 16 residues. The germline V and J ends were trimmed by 5 bases and 4 bases, with 18 bases remaining between them. Per germline, CDR1 SEHNR and CDR2 FQNEAQ (reference sequence). The CDR3 DNA is TGTGCCAGCAGCCCTTTAACAGGGAATCGGTACAATGAGCAGTTCTTC. Its translation is CASSPLTGNRYNEQFF.

This clone was recorded a few times. The V call is TRBV3-1 (or the pseudogene TRBV3-2), the J call TRBJ1-3, with D possibly TRBD1 on 5 matching bases. CDR1 and CDR2 from the germline V gene are LGHDT and YNNKEL (reference sequence). V lost 3 bases and J 0 bases, leaving 12 bases between the germline ends. The CDR3 runs 16 residues. The CDR3 DNA sequence: TGTGCCAGCAGCCATCCTCGACAGACCTCTGGAAACACCATATATTTT. Protein sequence: CASSHPRQTSGNTIYF.

The chain combines TRBV7-2 with TRBJ2-3, with 7 bases aligning to TRBD2. The CDR3 is 13 amino acids. The germline gives CDR1 SGHTA, CDR2 FQGNSA. CDR3 protein: CANSLGRADTQYF. CDR3 nucleotides: TGTGCTAATTCGCTGGGGAGGGCAGATACGCAGTATTTT.

The rearrangement links TRBV11-2 to TRBJ2-5; 10 bases are shared with TRBD2. The V and J ends lost 6 bases and 2 bases, in that order; junction bases with no gene match: 9. The CDR3 sequence is 16 residues long. The germline V gene encodes CDR1 SGHAT and CDR2 FQNNGV. The CDR3 here is CASSFRTSGPQETQYF. As DNA, the CDR3 is TGTGCCAGCAGTTTCCGGACTAGCGGCCCTCAAGAGACCCAGTACTTC.

The genes are TRBV2 and TRBJ1-1; D possibly corresponds to TRBD1 (5 bases). Germline CDR1 SNHLY, CDR2 FYNNEI. This CDR3 comprises 15 residues. Trimming cost V 5 bases and J 5 bases, with 18 bases left between them. The CDR3: CASSSQAGVGTEAFF. The CDR3 coding sequence is TGTGCCAGCAGTAGCCAAGCGGGGGTTGGTACTGAAGCTTTCTTT.

The chain recombines TRBV5-4 with TRBJ2-3; 11 bases are a match to TRBD2. The J segment lost 3 bases and the V segment lost 3 bases, leaving 9 bases of the junction unmatched. This CDR3 comprises 17 residues. Germline CDR1 and CDR2: SGHNT and YYREEE (reference sequence). The CDR3 region is CASSSAGTSGGTDTQYF. CDR3 sequence (DNA): TGTGCCAGCAGCTCAGCCGGGACTAGCGGCGGGACAGATACGCAGTATTTT. Full variable domain (rest looked up from reference TRBV5-4 and TRBJ2-3): ETGVTQSPTHLIKTRGQQVTLRCSSQSGHNTVSWYQQALGQGPQFIFQYYREEENGRGNFPPRFSGLQFPNYSSELNVNALELDDSALYLCASSSAGTSGGTDTQYFGPGTRLTVL.

This clone was observed a single time. The chain has TRBV5-1 and TRBJ1-5; a weak D match, TRBD1 (5 bases). The CDR3 length is 15 residues. CDR1 and CDR2 from the germline V gene are SGHRS and YFSETQ. Trimming pared 4 bases from V and 1 base from J, leaving 12 bases between. CDR3 protein: CASSSRGDSNQPQHF. The CDR3 region has the DNA TGCGCCAGCAGCAGTAGGGGTGACAGCAATCAGCCCCAGCATTTT.

In DNA, the CDR3 is TGTGCCAGCAGCACCCGAACCCCGGGACAGGGGAACGAGCAGTACTTC. Residues: CASSTRTPGQGNEQYF. This chain uses TRBV7-2 with TRBJ2-7; 10 bases align to TRBD1. V lost 5 bases and J lost 5; bases outside the gene matches: 12. This CDR3 has 16 amino acids. From germline, CDR1 is SGHTA and CDR2 FQGNSA.

This rearrangement joins TRBV4-3 to TRBJ2-1; D not resolved. V gave up 0 bases and J gave up 5 bases, with 8 bases separating them. Germline lookup yields CDR1 LGHNA and CDR2 YSLEER. This CDR3 region has 14 residues. CDR3 residues: CASSQDRLNNEQFF. The CDR3 region has the DNA TGCGCCAGCAGCCAAGATCGCCTAAACAATGAGCAGTTCTTC.

The gene calls are TRBV5-1 and TRBJ2-5; D possibly corresponds to TRBD2 (6 bases). CDR1 is SGHRS, CDR2 YFSETQ, per germline. Trimming pared 6 bases from V and 4 bases from J, leaving 19 bases between. The CDR3 runs 15 residues. CDR3 coding DNA: TGCGCCAGCACCCCCGGGCTAGCGTTTGGAGAGACCCAGTACTTC. This translates into CASTPGLAFGETQYF.

The rearrangement links TRBV30 to TRBJ2-1, with D tentatively TRBD1 (5 bases). Germline V CDR1 and CDR2: GTSNPN, SVGIG (reference sequence). This CDR3 is built from 11 residues. The ends were cut back, 1 base at V and 11 bases at J, with 9 bases in the middle. The CDR3 loop is CAWSETVQQFF. The DNA for the CDR3 is TGTGCCTGGAGTGAGACAGTCCAGCAGTTCTTC.

The gene calls are TRBV3-1 (or the pseudogene TRBV3-2) and TRBJ2-3; 7 nucleotides align to TRBD2. The CDR3 spans 14 residues. Germline values: CDR1 LGHDT, CDR2 YNNKEL (reference sequence). Trimming removed 5 bases from V and 6 bases from J; junction bases left unmatched: 8. CDR3 region: CASSSASGDDTQYF. The CDR3 nucleotides are TGTGCCAGCAGCTCCGCAAGCGGGGATGATACGCAGTATTTT.

In this sample, this clone turned up a few times. This chain links TRBV28 with TRBJ1-4; 7 bases are a match to TRBD1. Germline V gene data show CDR1 as MDHEN and CDR2 as SYDVKM. The CDR3 length is 17 residues. The trim removed 4 bases at V and 0 bases at J, leaving 8 bases unmatched. The CDR3 sequence is CASSSGQNYATNEKLFF. CDR3 DNA sequence: TGTGCCAGCAGTTCGGGACAGAACTATGCAACTAATGAAAAACTGTTTTTT.

This rearrangement joins TRBV18 to TRBJ1-1, with D perhaps TRBD1 (6 bases). This CDR3 has 16 amino acids. V was shortened by 6 bases and J by 1 base, with 18 bases between the two germline ends. CDR1 is KGHSH and CDR2 is LQKENI in the germline V gene. The CDR3: CASSSLGAGANTEAFF. The DNA for the CDR3 is TGTGCCAGCTCCTCCCTCGGAGCAGGGGCGAACACTGAAGCTTTCTTT.

The rearrangement links TRBV11-2 to TRBJ2-7; TRBD2 aligns across 11 bases. J gave up 10 bases and V 5 bases, and 7 bases lay outside the gene matches. Germline values: CDR1 SGHAT, CDR2 FQNNGV. The CDR3 runs 13 residues. The CDR3 protein is CASSPTSGSPQYF. DNA of the CDR3: TGTGCCAGCAGCCCTACTAGCGGGAGTCCCCAGTACTTC.